This TCR beta chain was identified in a study of cytomegalovirus exposure and HLA in healthy donors. Study overall: Researchers previously reported finding 90 million to 130 million unique TCR beta sequences from 150 million to 200 million T cells.

In the case of this clone: Its antigen is unidentified.

Germline V gene lookup returns CDR1 LNHDA and CDR2 SQIVND (reference sequence). V shed 8 bases, J shed 9 bases, and the junction held 10 bases outside the gene matches. The CDR3 totals 14 residues. Findings and limits, study-wide: An Asian-associated ancestry cluster reportedly showed fewer N-insertions than the approximately 600-donor mean in a later analysis. With high specificity and sensitivity, the classifier reportedly diagnosed cytomegalovirus status. An apparent linkage of common viral pathogens to several of the most significant clusters emerged in a later analysis.

A multiplex PCR was run with 60 Vbeta primers and 13 Jbeta primers. Some clones are missing from TCRdb's copy, which holds only in-frame ones; the method was immunoSEQ multiplex PCR. This table has some 130,000 clones, roughly 80% appearing once. V usage is TRBV19 and J usage is TRBJ2-1, with TRBD1 matching over 10 bases. The sample was PBMCs. The TCR originated in a male donor in good health and CMV-seronegative. This CDR3 is CASRTGGFVGEQFF. As DNA, the CDR3 is TGTGCCAGTCGGACAGGGGGATTCGTCGGTGAGCAGTTCTTC.